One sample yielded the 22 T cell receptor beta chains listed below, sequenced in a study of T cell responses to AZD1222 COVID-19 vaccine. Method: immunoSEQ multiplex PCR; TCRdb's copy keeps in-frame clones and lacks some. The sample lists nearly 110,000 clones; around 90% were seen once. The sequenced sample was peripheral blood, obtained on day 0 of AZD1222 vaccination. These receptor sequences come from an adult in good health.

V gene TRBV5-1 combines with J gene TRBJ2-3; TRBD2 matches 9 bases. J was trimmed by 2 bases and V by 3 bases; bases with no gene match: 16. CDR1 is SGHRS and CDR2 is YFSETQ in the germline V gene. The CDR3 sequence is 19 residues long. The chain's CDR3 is CASSSLRGRAGGVTDTQYF. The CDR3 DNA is TGCGCCAGCAGCTCCCTTCGTGGTCGGGCGGGAGGGGTCACAGATACGCAGTATTTT. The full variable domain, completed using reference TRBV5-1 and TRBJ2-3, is KAGVTQTPRYLIKTRGQQVTLSCSPISGHRSVSWYQQTPGQGLQFLFEYFSETQRNKGNFPGRFSGRQFSNSRSEMNVSTLELGDSALYLCASSSLRGRAGGVTDTQYFGPGTRLTVL.

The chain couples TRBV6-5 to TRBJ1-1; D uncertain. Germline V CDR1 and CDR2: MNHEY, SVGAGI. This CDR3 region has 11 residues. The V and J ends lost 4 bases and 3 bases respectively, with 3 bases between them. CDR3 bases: TGTGCCAGCAGTTCGTACACTGAAGCTTTCTTT. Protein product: CASSSYTEAFF.

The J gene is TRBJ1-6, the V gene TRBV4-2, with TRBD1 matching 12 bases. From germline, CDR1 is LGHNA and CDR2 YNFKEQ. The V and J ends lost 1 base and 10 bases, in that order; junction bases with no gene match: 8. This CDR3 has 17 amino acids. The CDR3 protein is CASSQALGQGAISPLHF. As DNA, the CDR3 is TGTGCCAGCAGCCAAGCTCTGGGACAGGGGGCTATATCACCCCTCCACTTT.

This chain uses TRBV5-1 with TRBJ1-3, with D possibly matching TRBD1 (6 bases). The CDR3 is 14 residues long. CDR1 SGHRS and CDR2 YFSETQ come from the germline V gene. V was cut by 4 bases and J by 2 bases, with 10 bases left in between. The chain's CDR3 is CASSPRTAGNTIYF. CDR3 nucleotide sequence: TGCGCCAGCAGCCCCCGGACAGCTGGAAACACCATATATTTT.

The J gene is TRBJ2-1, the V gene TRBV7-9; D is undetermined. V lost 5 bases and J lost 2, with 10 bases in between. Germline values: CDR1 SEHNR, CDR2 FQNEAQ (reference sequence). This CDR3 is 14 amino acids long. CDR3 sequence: CASSPEVAYNEQFF. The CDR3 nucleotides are TGTGCCAGCAGCCCAGAGGTGGCCTACAATGAGCAGTTCTTC. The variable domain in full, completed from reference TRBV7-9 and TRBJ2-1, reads DTGVSQNPRHKITKRGQNVTFRCDPISEHNRLYWYRQTLGQGPEFLTYFQNEAQLEKSRLLSDRFSAERPKGSFSTLEIQRTEQGDSAMYLCASSPEVAYNEQFFGPGTRLTVL.

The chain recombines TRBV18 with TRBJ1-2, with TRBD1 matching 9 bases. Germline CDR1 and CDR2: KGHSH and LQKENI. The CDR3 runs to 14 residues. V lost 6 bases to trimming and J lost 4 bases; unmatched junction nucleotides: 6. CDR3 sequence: CASSQGQGLYGYTF. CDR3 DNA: TGTGCCAGCTCTCAAGGACAGGGGCTCTATGGCTACACCTTC.

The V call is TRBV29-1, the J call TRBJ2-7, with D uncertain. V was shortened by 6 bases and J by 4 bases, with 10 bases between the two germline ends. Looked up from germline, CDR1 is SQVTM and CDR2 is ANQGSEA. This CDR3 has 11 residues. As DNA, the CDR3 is TGCAGCGTGTGGTGGGGATACGAGCAGTACTTC. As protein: CSVWWGYEQYF.

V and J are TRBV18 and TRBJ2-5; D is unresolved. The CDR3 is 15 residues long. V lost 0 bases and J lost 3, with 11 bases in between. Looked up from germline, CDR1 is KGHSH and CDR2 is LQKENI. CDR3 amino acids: CASSPPSGPEETQYF. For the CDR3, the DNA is TGTGCCAGCTCACCACCCTCCGGGCCGGAAGAGACCCAGTACTTC.

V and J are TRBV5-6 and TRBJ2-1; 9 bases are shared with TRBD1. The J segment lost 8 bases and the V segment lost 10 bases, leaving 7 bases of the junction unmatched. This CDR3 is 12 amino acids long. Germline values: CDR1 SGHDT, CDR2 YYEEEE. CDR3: CACGTGLDEQFF. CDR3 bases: TGTGCCTGCGGGACAGGGCTGGATGAGCAGTTCTTC.

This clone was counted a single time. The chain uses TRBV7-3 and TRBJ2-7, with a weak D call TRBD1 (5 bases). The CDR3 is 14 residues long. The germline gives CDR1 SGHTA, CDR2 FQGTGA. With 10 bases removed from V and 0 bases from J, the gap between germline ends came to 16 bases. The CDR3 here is CAIQGVSRSYEQYF. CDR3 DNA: TGTGCCATCCAAGGGGTTTCCCGCTCCTACGAGCAGTACTTC.

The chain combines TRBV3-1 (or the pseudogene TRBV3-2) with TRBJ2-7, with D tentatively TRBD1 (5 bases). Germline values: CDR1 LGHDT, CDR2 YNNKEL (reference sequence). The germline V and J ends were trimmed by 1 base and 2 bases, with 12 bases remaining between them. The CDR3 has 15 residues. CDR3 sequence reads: CASSQGSQGAYEQYF. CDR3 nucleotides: TGTGCCAGCAGCCAAGGAAGCCAGGGCGCCTACGAGCAGTACTTC.

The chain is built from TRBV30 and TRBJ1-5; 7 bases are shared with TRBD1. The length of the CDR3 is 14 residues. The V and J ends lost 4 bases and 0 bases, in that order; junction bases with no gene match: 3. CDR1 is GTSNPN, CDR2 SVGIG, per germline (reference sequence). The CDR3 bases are TGTGCCTGGAACGACAGGGCTAGCAATCAGCCCCAGCATTTT. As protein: CAWNDRASNQPQHF.

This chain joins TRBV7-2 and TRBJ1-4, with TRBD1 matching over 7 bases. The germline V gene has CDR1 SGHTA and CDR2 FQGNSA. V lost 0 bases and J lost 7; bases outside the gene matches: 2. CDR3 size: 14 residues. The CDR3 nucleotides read TGTGCCAGCAGCTTAGCGGGACAGTTTGAAAAACTGTTTTTT. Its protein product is CASSLAGQFEKLFF.

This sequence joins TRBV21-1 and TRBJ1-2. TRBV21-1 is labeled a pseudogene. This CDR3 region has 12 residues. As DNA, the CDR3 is TGTGCCAGCAGCAAAGCTCACTATGGCTACACCTTC. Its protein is CASSKAHYGYTF.

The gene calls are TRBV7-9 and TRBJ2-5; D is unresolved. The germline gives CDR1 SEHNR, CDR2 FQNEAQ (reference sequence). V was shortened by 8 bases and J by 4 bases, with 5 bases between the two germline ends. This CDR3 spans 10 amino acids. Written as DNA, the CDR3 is TGTGCCAGCGAGAGAGAGACCCAGTACTTC. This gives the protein CASERETQYF.

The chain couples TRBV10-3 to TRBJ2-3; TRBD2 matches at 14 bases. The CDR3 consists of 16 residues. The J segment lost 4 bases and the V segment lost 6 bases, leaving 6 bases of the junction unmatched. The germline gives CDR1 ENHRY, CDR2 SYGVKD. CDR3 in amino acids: CAISQGLAGGSDTQYF. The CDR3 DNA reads TGTGCCATCAGCCAAGGACTAGCGGGAGGCTCAGATACGCAGTATTTT.

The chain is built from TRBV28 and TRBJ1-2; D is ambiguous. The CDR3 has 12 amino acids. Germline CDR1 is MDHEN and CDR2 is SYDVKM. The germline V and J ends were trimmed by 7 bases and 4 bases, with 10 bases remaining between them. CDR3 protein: CASKGTVYGYTF. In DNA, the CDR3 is TGTGCCAGCAAGGGAACGGTCTATGGCTACACCTTC.

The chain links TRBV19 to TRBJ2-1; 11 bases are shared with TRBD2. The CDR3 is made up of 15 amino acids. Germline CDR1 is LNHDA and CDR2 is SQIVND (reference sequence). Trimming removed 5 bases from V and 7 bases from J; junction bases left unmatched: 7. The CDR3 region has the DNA TGTGCCAGTAGTGATGGACTAGCGGGTTTGAATGAGCAGTTCTTC. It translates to CASSDGLAGLNEQFF.

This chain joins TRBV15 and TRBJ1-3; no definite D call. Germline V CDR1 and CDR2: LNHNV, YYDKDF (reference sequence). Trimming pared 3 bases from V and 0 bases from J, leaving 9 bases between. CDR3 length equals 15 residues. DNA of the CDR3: TGTGCCACCAGCAGGACCGGGAACTCTGGAAACACCATATATTTT. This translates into CATSRTGNSGNTIYF. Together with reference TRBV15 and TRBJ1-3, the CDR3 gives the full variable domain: DAMVIQNPRYQVTQFGKPVTLSCSQTLNHNVMYWYQQKSSQAPKLLFHYYDKDFNNEADTPDNFQSRRPNTSFCFLDIRSPGLGDTAMYLCATSRTGNSGNTIYFGEGSWLTVV.

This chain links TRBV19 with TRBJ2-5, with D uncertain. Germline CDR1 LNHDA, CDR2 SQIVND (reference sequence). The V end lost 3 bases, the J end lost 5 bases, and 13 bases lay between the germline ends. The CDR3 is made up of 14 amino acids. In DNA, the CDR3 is TGTGCCAGTAGTATCGGGCTTGGGTCGGAGACCCAGTACTTC. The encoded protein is CASSIGLGSETQYF.

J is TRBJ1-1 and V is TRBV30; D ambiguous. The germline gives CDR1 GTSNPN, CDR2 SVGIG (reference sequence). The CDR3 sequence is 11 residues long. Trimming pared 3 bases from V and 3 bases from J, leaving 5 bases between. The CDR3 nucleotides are TGTGCCTGGAGCACCTACACTGAAGCTTTCTTT. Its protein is CAWSTYTEAFF.

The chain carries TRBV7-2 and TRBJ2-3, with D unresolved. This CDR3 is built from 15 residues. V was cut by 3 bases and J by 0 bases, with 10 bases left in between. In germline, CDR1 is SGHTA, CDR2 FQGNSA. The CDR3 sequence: CASSFGRTSTDTQYF. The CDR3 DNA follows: TGTGCCAGCAGCTTCGGCAGAACAAGCACAGATACGCAGTATTTT.